Only a few counts were recorded for the clone carrying this T cell receptor (beta chain). Antigen unknown. This entry is derived from a study of beta chain features in type 1 diabetes. General study points: Shortening that was moderate but significant affected the TCRB CDR3s of Type 1 diabetes patients in all four CD4+ subsets. Naive, central memory and Treg TCRB repertoires seemed to resemble each other more closely in patients than they did in healthy donors.

Germline CDR1 SEHNR, CDR2 FQNEAQ (reference sequence). V shed 5 bases, J shed 2 bases, and the junction held 5 bases outside the gene matches. The CDR3 consists of 17 residues. Reverse transcribing all isolated RNA meant expressed TCRB transcripts were sequenced. Sequencing used immunoSEQ multiplex PCR; TCRdb keeps in-frame clones, though not all of them. This table holds approximately 57,000 clones, approximately 52% found once. What was sequenced was Tregs from blood. This clonotype was sampled from a woman aged 40 to 50 with type 1 diabetes. The genes are TRBV7-9 and TRBJ2-1; 14 bases agree with TRBD2. The CDR3 DNA reads TGTGCCAGCAGCATGGGACTAGCGGGAGAAACCTACAATGAGCAGTTCTTC. It is translated as CASSMGLAGETYNEQFF.